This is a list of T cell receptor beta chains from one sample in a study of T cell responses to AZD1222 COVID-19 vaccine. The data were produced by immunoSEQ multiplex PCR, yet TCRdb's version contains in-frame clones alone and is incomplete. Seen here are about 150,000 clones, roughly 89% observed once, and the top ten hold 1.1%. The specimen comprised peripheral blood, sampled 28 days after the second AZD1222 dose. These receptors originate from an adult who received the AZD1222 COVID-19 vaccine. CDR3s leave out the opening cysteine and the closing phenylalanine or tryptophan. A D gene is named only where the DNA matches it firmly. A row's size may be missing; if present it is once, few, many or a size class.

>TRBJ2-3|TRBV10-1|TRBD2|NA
ASSGMPTSAGGTTDTQY
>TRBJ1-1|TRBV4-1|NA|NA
ASSQGRTEAF
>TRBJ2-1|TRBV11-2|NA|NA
ASSSSRWGWGVDEQF
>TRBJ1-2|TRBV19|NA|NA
ASSITGNYGYT
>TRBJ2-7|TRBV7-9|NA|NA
ASSLEGTRNEQY
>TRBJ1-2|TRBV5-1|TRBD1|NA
ASSGGQGAVGYT
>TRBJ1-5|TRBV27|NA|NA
ASRGGALNQPQH
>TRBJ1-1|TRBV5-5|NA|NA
ASSFRGPTEGNTEAF
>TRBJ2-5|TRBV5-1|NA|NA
ASSLGPGDQETQY
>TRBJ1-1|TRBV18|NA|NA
ASYLRLGGDTEAF
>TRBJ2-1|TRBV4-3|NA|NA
ASSQQRGEQF
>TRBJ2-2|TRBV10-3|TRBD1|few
AINSGTDHTGELF
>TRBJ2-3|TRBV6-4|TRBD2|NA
ASSVAGEADTQY
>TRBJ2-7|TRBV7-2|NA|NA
ASSSAVGYEQY
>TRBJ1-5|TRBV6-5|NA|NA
ASSYSGAGSQPQH
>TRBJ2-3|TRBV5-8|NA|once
ASSLEVSGVDTQY
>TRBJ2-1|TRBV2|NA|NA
ASQIAVYNEQF
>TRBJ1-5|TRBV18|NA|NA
ASSPDSYSNQPQH
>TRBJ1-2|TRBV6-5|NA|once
ASSQEGGAAYGYT
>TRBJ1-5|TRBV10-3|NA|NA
AISEGGNQPQH